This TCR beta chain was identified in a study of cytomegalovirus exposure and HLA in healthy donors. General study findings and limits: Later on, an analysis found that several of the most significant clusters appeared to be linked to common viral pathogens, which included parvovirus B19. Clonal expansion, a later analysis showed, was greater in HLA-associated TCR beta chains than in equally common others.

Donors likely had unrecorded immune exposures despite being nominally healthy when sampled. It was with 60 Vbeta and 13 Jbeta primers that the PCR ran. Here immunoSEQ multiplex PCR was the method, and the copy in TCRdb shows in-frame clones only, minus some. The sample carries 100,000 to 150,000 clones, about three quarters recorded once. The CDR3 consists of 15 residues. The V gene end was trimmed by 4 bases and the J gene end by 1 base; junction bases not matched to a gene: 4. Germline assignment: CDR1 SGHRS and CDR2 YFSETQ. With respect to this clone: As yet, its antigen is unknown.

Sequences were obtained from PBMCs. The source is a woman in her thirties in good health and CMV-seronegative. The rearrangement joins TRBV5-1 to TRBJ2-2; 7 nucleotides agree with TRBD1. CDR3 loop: CASSLTGMNTGELFF. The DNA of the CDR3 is TGCGCCAGCAGCCTGACAGGGATGAACACCGGGGAGCTGTTTTTT.